The 16 T cell receptor beta chains in this list originate from one sample, sequenced in a study of blood T cell repertoires in COVID-19 (dated by TCRdb to 2018 to 2020). Library preparation was by the immunoSEQ multiplex PCR assay. This is the immuneACCESS table as TCRdb keeps it, with only in-frame sequences that have V and J called. A part of the clones is gone; compared with another copy, unresolved V genes explain less than half, and the rest is unexplained. A total of 150,000 to 200,000 clones appear in this sample, about 80% of them only once. The top ten hold approximately 11% of the sample. The source material was PBMCs or T cells enriched from blood (not recorded which). The receptors were gathered from a man aged 45-65 years who had recovered from COVID-19.

This clone was seen a few times. The rearrangement links TRBV3-1 (or the pseudogene TRBV3-2) to TRBJ1-1; no reliable D call. The CDR3 has 11 residues. V was clipped by 7 bases and J by 3 bases, with 6 bases between them. The germline gives CDR1 LGHDT, CDR2 YNNKEL (reference sequence). CDR3 DNA sequence: TGTGCCAGCATGGCGGACACTGAAGCTTTCTTT. Amino acids: CASMADTEAFF.

The chain recombines TRBV28 with TRBJ1-2; 9 bases are shared with TRBD1. Unmatched junction bases numbered 7, after V lost 6 bases and J lost 2 bases. Germline V CDR1 and CDR2: MDHEN, SYDVKM. The CDR3 contains 15 residues. The CDR3 loop is CASSSTGTGNYGYTF. CDR3 sequence (DNA): TGTGCCAGCAGCTCTACCGGGACAGGGAACTATGGCTACACCTTC.

The chain carries TRBV18 and TRBJ1-1; D is perhaps TRBD1 (5 bases). V lost 2 bases and J lost 11, with 12 bases in between. CDR1 and CDR2 from the germline V gene are KGHSH and LQKENI. CDR3 length equals 12 residues. The CDR3 region is CASSPGAAEAFF. The CDR3 DNA is TGTGCCAGCTCACCAGGGGCCGCAGAGGCTTTCTTT.

As concerns this clone: A read error may produce the germline difference seen at one junction end. The genes are TRBV7-9 and TRBJ2-3, with D unresolved. The length of the CDR3 is 14 residues. Germline V gene lookup returns CDR1 SEHNR and CDR2 FQNEAQ (reference sequence). CDR3 in amino acids: CASSLDRPTATQYF. The DNA of the CDR3 is TGTGCCAGCAGCTTAGATCGGCCAACAGCTACGCAGTATTTT.

This clone was observed once. The rearrangement uses TRBV30 and TRBJ2-1; 10 bases are shared with TRBD2. Trimming at V came to 1 base and at J to 4 bases, leaving 4 bases not matched to a gene. This CDR3 is 15 amino acids long. The germline gives CDR1 GTSNPN, CDR2 SVGIG (reference sequence). The CDR3 DNA sequence: TGTGCCTGGAGTGGCTTAGCGGGGGGATACAATGAGCAGTTCTTC. Translation: CAWSGLAGGYNEQFF.

The sample holds a few counts of this clone. The CDR3 is CATSDNNSNQPQHF. DNA for the CDR3: TGTGCCACCAGTGACAACAATAGCAATCAGCCCCAGCATTTT. V and J are TRBV24-1 and TRBJ1-5; D remains ambiguous. CDR1 KGHDR and CDR2 SFDVKD come from the germline V gene. Deletions cut 4 bases from V and 0 bases from J, with 6 bases between. This CDR3 has 14 residues.

The chain carries TRBV19 and TRBJ2-2, with D possibly TRBD1 on 6 matching bases. CDR1 is LNHDA and CDR2 is SQIVND in the germline V gene (reference sequence). V lost 6 bases to trimming and J lost 6 bases, with 23 bases between them. The CDR3 is made up of 17 amino acids. The CDR3 loop is CASSPFPAGQGPGELFF. DNA of the CDR3: TGTGCCAGTAGCCCCTTCCCCGCAGGGCAGGGGCCCGGGGAGCTGTTTTTT.

Turning to this clone: Other DNA sequences in the same sample also yield this CDR3. The chain has TRBV19 and TRBJ1-1, with D uncertain. The CDR3 is 14 residues long. V was clipped by 9 bases and J by 1 base, with 15 bases between them. Germline V gene sequence: CDR1 LNHDA, CDR2 SQIVND (reference sequence). In DNA form, the CDR3 reads TGTGCCAGCAGACCCCGGGGATCGAACACTGAAGCTTTCTTT. Translating it yields CASRPRGSNTEAFF.

The V and J genes are TRBV10-3 and TRBJ2-5; weak D call: TRBD2 (6 bases). Germline CDR1 ENHRY, CDR2 SYGVKD. Trimming took 8 bases from V and 3 from J, leaving 16 bases between them. The CDR3 has 14 residues. CDR3 sequence: CAIGGAGSEETQYF. The CDR3, as DNA: TGTGCCATCGGCGGGGCAGGGTCGGAAGAGACCCAGTACTTC.

This chain uses TRBV29-1 with TRBJ2-7, with D maybe TRBD1 (5 bases). The germline V gene encodes CDR1 SQVTM and CDR2 ANQGSEA. Trimming shortened V by 2 bases and J by 6 bases, and 8 bases separated the two germline ends. This CDR3 is built from 11 residues. CDR3 nucleotide sequence: TGCAGCGTTGAACAGGGAACCGAGCAGTACTTC. This translates into CSVEQGTEQYF.

The chain couples TRBV5-1 to TRBJ2-1; 13 bases map to TRBD2. Germline V lookup: CDR1 SGHRS, CDR2 YFSETQ. The CDR3 contains 17 residues. The junction had 7 bases not matched to a gene; V was cut back by 4 bases and J by 3 bases. This CDR3 is CASSGGTSGDNYNEQFF. Written as DNA, the CDR3 is TGCGCCAGCAGCGGGGGGACTAGCGGGGACAACTACAATGAGCAGTTCTTC.

The V gene is TRBV12-3 or TRBV12-4, the J gene TRBJ2-7, with TRBD1 matching 7 bases. The CDR3 contains 13 residues. V lost 6 bases and J lost 5; bases outside the gene matches: 7. The CDR3 here is CASSKTGSDEQYF. CDR3 bases: TGTGCCAGCAGCAAGACAGGGAGCGACGAGCAGTACTTC.

The J gene is TRBJ1-1, the V gene TRBV6-5; tentative D call: TRBD1 (5 bases). The CDR3 is 13 amino acids. Germline values: CDR1 MNHEY, CDR2 SVGAGI. V was pared by 2 bases and J by 7 bases, with 11 bases between. The CDR3 protein is CASSYRGRGEAFF. The CDR3 DNA is TGTGCCAGCAGTTACAGGGGAAGAGGTGAAGCTTTCTTT.

This clone showed up just a few times. CDR3 nucleotide sequence: TGTGCCAGCAGCACACCGGGACAAATCTTTGGCTACACCTTC. It codes for CASSTPGQIFGYTF. V and J are TRBV6-5 and TRBJ1-2; a weak D match, TRBD1 (6 bases). V lost 6 bases and J lost 7, with 18 bases in between. The CDR3 is 14 amino acids. From germline, CDR1 is MNHEY and CDR2 SVGAGI.

J is TRBJ1-1 and V is TRBV10-1; TRBD1 matches at 7 bases. CDR3 length equals 13 residues. V gave up 5 bases and J gave up 8 bases; unmatched junction bases: 8. Germline V gives CDR1 WNHNN, CDR2 SYGVQD (reference sequence). The CDR3 bases are TGCGCCAGCAGTCTCCGACAGGGAGCCGAAGCTTTCTTT. Translated: CASSLRQGAEAFF.

The V call is TRBV10-3, the J call TRBJ1-3; D remains ambiguous. CDR1 is ENHRY, CDR2 SYGVKD, per germline. This CDR3 has 14 residues. Deletions cut 6 bases from V and 2 bases from J, with 11 bases between. CDR3 DNA sequence: TGTGCCATCAGCCGGGGTGATACTGGAAACACCATATATTTT. Encoded protein: CAISRGDTGNTIYF.